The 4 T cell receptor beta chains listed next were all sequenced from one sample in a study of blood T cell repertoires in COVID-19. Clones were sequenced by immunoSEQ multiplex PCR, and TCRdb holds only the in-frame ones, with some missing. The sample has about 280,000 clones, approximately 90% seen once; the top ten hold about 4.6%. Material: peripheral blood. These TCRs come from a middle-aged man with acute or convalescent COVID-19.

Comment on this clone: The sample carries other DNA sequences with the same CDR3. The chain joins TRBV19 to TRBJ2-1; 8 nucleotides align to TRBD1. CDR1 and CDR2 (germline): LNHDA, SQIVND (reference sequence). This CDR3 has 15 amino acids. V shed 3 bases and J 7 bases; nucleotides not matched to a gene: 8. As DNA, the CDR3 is TGTGCCAGTAGTATTAGAACAGGGGGGTGGAATGAGCAGTTCTTC. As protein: CASSIRTGGWNEQFF.

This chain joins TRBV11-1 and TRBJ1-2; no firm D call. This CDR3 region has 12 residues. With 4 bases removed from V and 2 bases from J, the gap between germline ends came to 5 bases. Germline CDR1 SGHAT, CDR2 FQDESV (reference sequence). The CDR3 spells CASSSGNYGYTF. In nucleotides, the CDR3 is TGTGCCAGCAGCTCAGGAAACTATGGCTACACCTTC.

The CDR3 sequence is CASSRPGEGYTF. For the CDR3, the DNA is TGCGCCAGCAGCCGTCCAGGGGAGGGCTACACCTTC. The chain carries TRBV5-1 and TRBJ1-2, with a weak D call TRBD1 (6 bases). The CDR3 totals 12 residues. Germline CDR1 reads SGHRS; CDR2 reads YFSETQ. V dropped 4 bases and J dropped 8 bases, with 12 bases sitting between them.

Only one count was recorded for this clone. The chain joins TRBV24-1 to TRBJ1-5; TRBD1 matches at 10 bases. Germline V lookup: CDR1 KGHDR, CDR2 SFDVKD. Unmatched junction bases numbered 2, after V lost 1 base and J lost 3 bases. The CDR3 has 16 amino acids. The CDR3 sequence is CATSDLGTGDNQPQHF. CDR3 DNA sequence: TGTGCCACCAGTGATTTAGGGACAGGGGACAATCAGCCCCAGCATTTT.